Below are 13 T cell receptor beta chains sequenced from a single sample in a study of T cells in Graves' hyperthyroidism and ophthalmopathy. The investigators amplified TCR beta CDR3 regions from RNA transcripts. Initially, a first-round RT-PCR of the TCR CDR3 employed the HTBI primer set. TCRdb re-analysed the multiplex PCR reads in MiXCR, keeping a single row per CDR3 protein. Of 530,000 or so distinct CDR3 sequences listed, around 45% are singletons. Sequenced: peripheral blood or thyroid tissue (not recorded which). These receptors were taken from a woman aged 18-35 years with Graves' hyperthyroidism.

The chain recombines TRBV11-2 with TRBJ2-7, with D possibly matching TRBD2 (5 bases). The CDR3 is 17 amino acids. Looked up from germline, CDR1 is SGHAT and CDR2 is FQNNGV. Trimming stripped 5 bases from V and 3 bases from J, with 23 bases between. The CDR3 nucleotides read TGTGCCAGCAGCGTTGAAGATCGCGGGCAGCTATACTACGAGCAGTACTTC. It specifies CASSVEDRGQLYYEQYF. Using reference TRBV11-2 and TRBJ2-7 for the parts outside the CDR3, the full variable domain is EAGVAQSPRYKIIEKRQSVAFWCNPISGHATLYWYQQILGQGPKLLIQFQNNGVVDDSQLPKDRFSAERLKGVDSTLKIQPAKLEDSAVYLCASSVEDRGQLYYEQYFGPGTRLTVT.

This chain links TRBV20-1 with TRBJ1-2; D might be TRBD1 (5 bases). This CDR3 contains 12 residues. The V gene lost 3 bases and the J gene lost 4 bases, with 9 bases spanning the gap. Germline V CDR1 and CDR2: DFQATT, SNEGSKA (reference sequence). CDR3 bases: TGCAGTGCTAGTACGGGGGGCTATGGCTACACCTTC. Encoded protein: CSASTGGYGYTF.

This clonotype was seen only a few times. The chain combines TRBV5-1 with TRBJ1-4, with TRBD1 matching 7 bases. With 2 bases clipped from V and 8 bases from J, the junction kept 6 bases outside the gene matches. CDR3 length equals 14 residues. The germline gives CDR1 SGHRS, CDR2 YFSETQ. The CDR3 spells CASSLTGVREKLFF. The DNA of the CDR3 is TGCGCCAGCAGCTTAACAGGGGTGCGGGAAAAACTGTTTTTT.

The table lists this clonotype with many counts. The chain uses TRBV20-1 and TRBJ2-5; 7 bases match TRBD2. The V and J ends lost 3 bases and 1 base, in that order; junction bases with no gene match: 8. The CDR3 is 15 residues long. Germline V gene sequence: CDR1 DFQATT, CDR2 SNEGSKA (reference sequence). CDR3 coding DNA: TGCAGTGCTAGCGTAGCGGGCTTGCTCCAAGAGACCCAGTACTTC. Its translation is CSASVAGLLQETQYF.

The chain links TRBV24-1 to TRBJ1-6; TRBD1 aligns across 7 bases. Per the germline V gene, CDR1 is KGHDR and CDR2 is SFDVKD. J lost 10 bases, V lost 4 bases, and 6 bases had no gene match. The CDR3 is made up of 14 amino acids. The CDR3 region is CATSENRGWSPLHF. The CDR3 nucleotides read TGTGCCACCAGTGAGAACAGGGGATGGTCACCCCTCCACTTT.

This clonotype was seen just once. A much larger clone lies one base from this, so it may be a read error. The gene calls are TRBV9 and TRBJ2-7; 7 bases match TRBD1. The CDR3 spans 15 residues. The germline V gene encodes CDR1 SGDLS and CDR2 YYNGEE. The CDR3 DNA is TGTGCCAGCAGCGTAGATACAGGGGAAACCTACGAGCTGTACTTC. Translated: CASSVDTGETYELYF.

V usage is TRBV6-6 and J usage is TRBJ2-1; 10 nucleotides match TRBD2. Looked up from germline, CDR1 is MNHNY and CDR2 is SVGAGI (reference sequence). The CDR3 loop spans 19 amino acids. J lost 2 bases, V lost 4 bases, and 14 bases had no gene match. Here the CDR3 DNA reads TGTGCCAGCAGTTCTCTTGCTCAGCTAGCGGGAGTTGCCTACAATGAGCAGTTCTTC. Translation: CASSSLAQLAGVAYNEQFF.

This clonotype was observed many times. Given a much more abundant clone one base away, this may be a read error. This chain joins TRBV29-1 and TRBJ1-2; D remains unclear. The CDR3 sequence is 13 residues long. The V gene lost 7 bases and the J gene lost 2 bases, with 14 bases spanning the gap. Germline CDR1 reads SQVTM; CDR2 reads ANQGSEA. The CDR3: CSALREGNYGYTF. DNA for the CDR3: TGCAGCGCCCTAAGGGAAGGAAACTATGGCTACACCTTC.

This clonotype was observed many times. The rearrangement joins TRBV7-3 to TRBJ1-1, with D unclear. The germline CDR1 and CDR2 sequences are SGHTA and FQGTGA. Trimming shortened V by 4 bases and J by 3 bases, and 9 bases separated the two germline ends. The CDR3 has 13 amino acids. Here the CDR3 DNA reads TGTGCCAGCAGCTCCTTCGGGGACACTGAAGCTTTCTTT. It translates to CASSSFGDTEAFF.

This clonotype has ten or more counts. The genes are TRBV12-5 and TRBJ1-1; 9 bases match TRBD1. The CDR3 loop spans 17 amino acids. J was trimmed by 1 base and V by 6 bases; bases with no gene match: 12. Germline CDR1 and CDR2: LGHNT and FRNRAP. CDR3: CASGFRSGQGANTEAFF. CDR3 bases: TGTGCTAGTGGCTTTAGATCGGGACAGGGCGCGAACACTGAAGCTTTCTTT.

CDR3 sequence: CASSTDGGLDEQYF. Here the CDR3 DNA reads TGCGCCAGCTCCACGGACGGGGGATTGGACGAGCAGTACTTC. The chain employs TRBV5-1 and TRBJ2-7, with a weak D call TRBD2 (6 bases). V was shortened by 7 bases and J by 5 bases, with 19 bases between the two germline ends. CDR1 SGHRS and CDR2 YFSETQ come from the germline V gene. The CDR3 loop spans 14 amino acids. The full variable domain, rest sourced from reference TRBV5-1 and TRBJ2-7, is KAGVTQTPRYLIKTRGQQVTLSCSPISGHRSVSWYQQTPGQGLQFLFEYFSETQRNKGNFPGRFSGRQFSNSRSEMNVSTLELGDSALYLCASSTDGGLDEQYFGPGTRLTVT.

Remarks on this clonotype: A much larger clone lies one base from this, so it may be a read error. The rearrangement links TRBV4-1 to TRBJ1-1, with 7 nucleotides matching TRBD1. Trimming at V came to 2 bases and at J to 3 bases, leaving 12 bases not matched to a gene. Germline CDR1 and CDR2: MGHRA and YSYEKL. CDR3 length equals 17 residues. The CDR3, as DNA: TGCGCCAGCAGCCAACAGAATATTCTTCAGGGGGACACTGAAGCTTTCTTT. It codes for CASSQQNILQGDTEAFF.

V and J are TRBV9 and TRBJ2-5, with D possibly TRBD2 on 5 matching bases. The germline V gene has CDR1 SGDLS and CDR2 YYNGEE. The CDR3 spans 13 residues. Trimming left V 1 base short and J 5 bases short, with 9 bases between. CDR3 residues: CASSVLPGETQYF. The CDR3 DNA follows: TGTGCCAGCAGCGTATTGCCGGGGGAGACCCAGTACTTC.